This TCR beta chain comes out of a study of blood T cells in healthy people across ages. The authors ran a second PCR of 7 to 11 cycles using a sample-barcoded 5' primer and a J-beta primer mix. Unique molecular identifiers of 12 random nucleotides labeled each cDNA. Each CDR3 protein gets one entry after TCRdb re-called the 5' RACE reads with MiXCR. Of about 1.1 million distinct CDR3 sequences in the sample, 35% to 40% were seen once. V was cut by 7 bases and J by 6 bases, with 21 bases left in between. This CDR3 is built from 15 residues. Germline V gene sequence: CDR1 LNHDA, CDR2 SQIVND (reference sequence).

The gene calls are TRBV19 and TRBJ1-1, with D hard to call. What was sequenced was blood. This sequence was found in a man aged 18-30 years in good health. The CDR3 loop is CASTSPGSYNAEAFF. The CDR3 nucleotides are TGTGCCAGTACCTCCCCGGGGAGCTATAACGCTGAAGCTTTCTTT.